This TCR beta chain was retrieved from a study of T cells after yellow fever vaccination. The study, taken as a whole, reports: A large majority of primary-vaccination clones showed up again after the booster (approximately 95% CD4, around 85% CD8). The bulk population could contribute abundant contaminating clonotypes to FACS-sorted repertoires. The CD4 compartment and the CD8 compartment contained a small share of clonotypes in common. The secondary response peaked faster, at day 5 versus 15, but was weaker.

TCRdb passed the 5' RACE reads through MiXCR, listing each CDR3 protein once. The sample includes some 420,000 distinct CDR3 sequences, approximately 18% of them seen just once. CDR3 length: 14 residues. Trimming stripped 3 bases from V and 2 bases from J, with 8 bases between. This clonotype was counted only a few times. What it binds is unknown. This material consisted of PBMCs, taken before the yellow fever booster vaccination. The source is a man between 18 and 35 years old who received the YFV17D yellow fever vaccine. The chain has TRBV12-3 or TRBV12-4 and TRBJ1-3; D uncertain. DNA of the CDR3: TGTGCCAGCAGTTTGGGGAGCCCTGGAAACACCATATATTTT. The encoded protein is CASSLGSPGNTIYF.